One sample yielded the 6 T cell receptor beta chains listed below, sequenced in a study of T cells in Graves' hyperthyroidism and ophthalmopathy. Regions amplified from RNA transcripts were the TCR beta CDR3 regions. The primer set for the first-round RT-PCR of the TCR CDR3 was HTBI. TCRdb fed the multiplex PCR reads into MiXCR, producing one record per CDR3 protein. Of over 400,000 distinct CDR3 sequences in the sample, over 12% were seen once. The sequenced material came from blood. All receptors derive from a man between 18 and 35 years old with Graves' ophthalmopathy.

The rearrangement links TRBV11-2 to TRBJ1-2; 7 nucleotides align to TRBD1. Trimming removed 3 bases from V and 0 bases from J; junction bases left unmatched: 1. Germline CDR1 reads SGHAT; CDR2 reads FQNNGV. The CDR3 is 14 amino acids. The CDR3 here is CASSLRGPNYGYTF. The DNA for the CDR3 is TGTGCCAGCAGCTTGAGGGGGCCTAACTATGGCTACACCTTC.

This chain connects TRBV2 to TRBJ2-5, with D perhaps assigned TRBD1 or TRBD2 (5 bases each). The CDR3 length is 16 residues. V was shortened by 7 bases and J by 5 bases, with 23 bases between the two germline ends. Germline assignment: CDR1 SNHLY and CDR2 FYNNEI. The CDR3 protein is CASTRTGTGKVETQYF. The CDR3 DNA sequence: TGTGCCAGCACCAGGACCGGGACCGGTAAAGTGGAGACCCAGTACTTC.

The rearrangement joins TRBV19 to TRBJ2-7; TRBD1 agrees at 9 bases. The CDR3 covers 15 residues. V lost 2 bases, J lost 6 bases, and 8 bases stayed unmatched. Germline CDR1 LNHDA, CDR2 SQIVND (reference sequence). CDR3 protein: CASSINFEGQGEQYF. The CDR3 region has the DNA TGTGCCAGTAGTATAAATTTTGAGGGACAGGGCGAGCAGTACTTC.

This clonotype was found many times. The chain carries TRBV5-1 and TRBJ2-3; no clear D. This CDR3 spans 15 amino acids. Between the trimmed V and J ends, which lost 2 bases and 0 bases, there was a span of 10 bases. Germline V gives CDR1 SGHRS, CDR2 YFSETQ. The DNA for the CDR3 is TGCGCCAGCAGCTTTCTACGACAAAGCACAGATACGCAGTATTTT. Its translation: CASSFLRQSTDTQYF.

This clonotype was picked up a small number of times. The genes are TRBV12-5 and TRBJ1-5; D remains ambiguous. V gave up 2 bases and J gave up 2 bases, with 10 bases separating them. Germline V lookup: CDR1 LGHNT, CDR2 FRNRAP. The length of the CDR3 is 15 residues. Written as DNA, the CDR3 is TGTGCTAGTGGTTTGATAATCTCGGGCAATCAGCCCCAGCATTTT. Protein sequence: CASGLIISGNQPQHF.

The chain recombines TRBV7-9 with TRBJ1-2, with 9 nucleotides matching TRBD1. After removal of 0 bases from V and 1 base from J, the junction contained 9 bases not matched to a gene. Germline CDR1 is SEHNR and CDR2 is FQNEAQ (reference sequence). The CDR3 has 18 amino acids. The CDR3 loop reads CASSLARDRDQLNYGYTF. CDR3 nucleotides: TGTGCCAGCAGCTTAGCCCGGGACAGGGACCAACTTAACTATGGCTACACCTTC.